What follows describes a single T cell receptor beta chain. The antigen is not known. This sample was included in a study of long-term antiretroviral therapy in people with HIV. Study observations and caveats: Collection of the blood took place between about 2004 and 2018. The ART regimens in use then may have been less effective than current ones. Relative to transplant donor controls, diversity remained lower despite increasing after ART.

The authors ran the immunoSEQ assay, v3.0, at survey level. The method was immunoSEQ multiplex PCR; TCRdb's version includes in-frame clones alone and lacks a portion of them. This sample has some 25,000 clones, with 60% to 80% found just once. The CDR3 is made up of 15 amino acids. Germline assignment: CDR1 PRHDT and CDR2 FYEKMQ (reference sequence). The V gene end was trimmed by 5 bases and the J gene end by 0 bases; junction bases not matched to a gene: 6. This chain uses TRBV13 with TRBJ2-7; 8 nucleotides line up with TRBD2. This TCR came from a man under 40 with HIV. This sample comprised unsorted PBMCs, obtained 2.1 years after starting antiretroviral therapy. CDR3 nucleotides: TGTGCCAGCAGCCCTCGACTAGCGACCTCCTACGAGCAGTACTTC. Its protein is CASSPRLATSYEQYF.